What follows are 6 T cell receptor beta chains derived from one specimen sequenced in a study of cytomegalovirus exposure and HLA in healthy donors. The primer mix had 60 Vbeta and 13 Jbeta primers. Clones were sequenced by immunoSEQ multiplex PCR, and TCRdb holds only the in-frame ones, with some missing. The sample contains just under 95,000 clones, 60% to 85% of which appear only once. Specimen: PBMCs. These receptors were obtained from a man between 50 and 59 years old in good health and CMV-seropositive.

The gene calls are TRBV7-9 and TRBJ2-7; TRBD1 aligns across 10 bases. The CDR3 runs 14 residues. V lost 4 bases and J lost 2; bases outside the gene matches: 2. CDR1 is SEHNR, CDR2 FQNEAQ, per germline (reference sequence). The CDR3 DNA sequence: TGTGCCAGCAGCTCGACAGGGGGCACCTACGAGCAGTACTTC. Protein sequence: CASSSTGGTYEQYF.

Comment on this clone: The junction departs from the called germline gene at one end, perhaps through a read error. This chain joins TRBV28 and TRBJ1-2; TRBD1 matches 8 bases. This CDR3 region has 16 residues. Germline CDR1 MDHEN, CDR2 SYDVKM. CDR3 sequence (DNA): TGTGCCACGGGAGACTATTTGGGACAGGAAATAGATGGCTACCCCTTC. It encodes CATGDYLGQEIDGYPF.

A few counts support this clone. The chain joins TRBV6-5 to TRBJ2-5; the D gene is possibly TRBD1 (5 bases). CDR1 MNHEY and CDR2 SVGAGI come from the germline V gene. This CDR3 contains 14 residues. The germline V and J ends were trimmed by 7 bases and 4 bases, with 16 bases remaining between them. The CDR3 region is CASTSKDNRETQYF. The CDR3 DNA sequence: TGTGCCAGCACCTCTAAGGACAACCGAGAGACCCAGTACTTC.

This rearrangement joins TRBV7-2 to TRBJ2-7; 8 bases map to TRBD1. V was pared by 5 bases and J by 1 base, with 4 bases of the junction left unmatched. The germline V gene has CDR1 SGHTA and CDR2 FQGNSA. The CDR3 consists of 14 residues. CDR3 residues: CASSPQGGSYEQYF. In nucleotides, the CDR3 is TGTGCCAGCAGCCCACAGGGGGGTTCCTACGAGCAGTACTTC. Full variable domain (outside the CDR3, taken from reference TRBV7-2 and TRBJ2-7): GAGVSQSPSNKVTEKGKDVELRCDPISGHTALYWYRQSLGQGLEFLIYFQGNSAPDKSGLPSDRFSAERTGGSVSTLTIQRTQQEDSAVYLCASSPQGGSYEQYFGPGTRLTVT.

The rearrangement joins TRBV9 to TRBJ1-1; a possible D gene is TRBD1 (6 bases). V was shortened by 1 base and J by 5 bases, with 15 bases between the two germline ends. Germline V lookup: CDR1 SGDLS, CDR2 YYNGEE. The length of the CDR3 is 15 residues. This chain's CDR3 is CASSVTQGLGTEAFF. The CDR3 nucleotides read TGTGCCAGCAGCGTAACACAGGGCTTGGGGACTGAAGCTTTCTTT.

The chain combines TRBV7-2 with TRBJ2-2, with 8 bases lining up with TRBD1. V was pared by 5 bases and J by 8 bases, with 10 bases of the junction left unmatched. Germline values: CDR1 SGHTA, CDR2 FQGNSA. The CDR3 extends over 15 amino acids. Here the CDR3 reads CASSQWTGQTGELFF. CDR3 DNA sequence: TGTGCCAGCAGCCAGTGGACAGGGCAGACTGGGGAGCTGTTTTTT.